The entry below describes one T cell receptor beta chain. Measured with immunoSEQ multiplex PCR; TCRdb has only the in-frame clones, and not every one. The data contain about 27,000 clones, 88% of them seen just once; the ten biggest clones take up roughly 23%. This record belongs to a study of OX40 agonist ivuxolimab in advanced cancers. Trimming removed 1 base at V and 5 bases at J, with 11 bases between. The CDR3 has 15 amino acids. Germline loops: CDR1 SEHNR, CDR2 FQNEAQ (reference sequence). The V gene is TRBV7-9, the J gene TRBJ2-2; D might be TRBD2 (6 bases). The specimen was CD4+ or CD8+ T cells sorted from blood, collected in a trial of the OX40 agonist ivuxolimab. This sequence was found in an adult with an advanced solid tumor such as melanoma, head and neck, liver or kidney cancer. The CDR3 sequence: CASSLGGLTTGELFF. DNA of the CDR3: TGTGCCAGCAGCTTAGGGGGACTGACTACCGGGGAGCTGTTTTTT.